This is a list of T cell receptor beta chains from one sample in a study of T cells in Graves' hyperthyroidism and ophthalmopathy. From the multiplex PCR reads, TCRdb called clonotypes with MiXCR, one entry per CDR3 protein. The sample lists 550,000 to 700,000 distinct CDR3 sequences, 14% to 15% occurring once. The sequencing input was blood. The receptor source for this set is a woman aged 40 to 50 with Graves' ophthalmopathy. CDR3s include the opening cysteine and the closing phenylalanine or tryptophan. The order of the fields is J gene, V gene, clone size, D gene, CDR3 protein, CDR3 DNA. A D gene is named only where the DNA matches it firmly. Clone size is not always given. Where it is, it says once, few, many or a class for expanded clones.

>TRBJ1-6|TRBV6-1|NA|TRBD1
CASSPGQGHSPLHF
TGTGCCAGCAGTCCGGGACAGGGGCATTCACCCCTCCACTTT
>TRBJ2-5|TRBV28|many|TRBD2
CASRGRETSGSFGYQETQYF
TGTGCCAGCAGGGGCCGTGAGACTAGCGGGAGTTTTGGGTACCAAGAGACCCAGTACTTC
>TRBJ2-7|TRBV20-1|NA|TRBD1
CSASDRRDEQYF
TGCAGTGCCTCGGACAGGAGAGACGAGCAGTACTTC
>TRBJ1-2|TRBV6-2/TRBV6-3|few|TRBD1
CASSSPSWTGVIGYTF
TGTGCCAGCAGTTCCCCCTCATGGACAGGGGTCATTGGCTACACCTTC
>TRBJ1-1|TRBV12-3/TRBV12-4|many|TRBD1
CASSSDRGLFMNTEAFF
TGTGCCAGCAGCTCGGACAGGGGTCTCTTCATGAACACTGAAGCTTTCTTT
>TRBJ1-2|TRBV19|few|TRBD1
CASSRGRGTGSDYGYTF
TGTGCCAGTAGTAGAGGAAGGGGGACAGGTAGCGACTATGGCTACACCTTC
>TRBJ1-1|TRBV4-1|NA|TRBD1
CASSQTRQGEAFF
TGCGCCAGCAGCCAAACGAGACAGGGTGAAGCTTTCTTT
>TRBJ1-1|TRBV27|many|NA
CASMSPRSRGWRAEAFF
TGTGCCAGCATGTCGCCGCGCTCCCGGGGCTGGAGGGCTGAAGCTTTCTTT
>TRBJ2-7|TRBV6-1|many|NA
CASSPRDSNEQYF
TGTGCCAGCAGCCCCCGGGACTCTAACGAGCAGTACTTC
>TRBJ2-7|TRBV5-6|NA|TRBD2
CASSLADRLAGAFVYEQYF
TGTGCCAGCAGCTTGGCCGATCGACTAGCGGGAGCCTTCGTCTACGAGCAGTACTTC
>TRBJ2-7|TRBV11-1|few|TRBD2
CASSFTSGRAIYEQYF
TGTGCCAGCAGTTTTACTAGCGGGAGGGCCATATACGAGCAGTACTTC
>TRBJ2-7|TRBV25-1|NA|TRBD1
CASSAGGQGIGTAYEQYF
TGTGCCAGCAGTGCCGGGGGACAGGGAATAGGTACGGCCTACGAGCAGTACTTC
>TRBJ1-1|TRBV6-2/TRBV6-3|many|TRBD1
CASRSTRGRDRGLAFF
TGTGCCAGCAGGTCAACCCGGGGCCGGGACAGGGGGCTAGCTTTCTTT
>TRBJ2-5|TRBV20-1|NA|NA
CSARDLREWGETQYF
TGCAGTGCTAGAGATCTCCGGGAGTGGGGAGAGACCCAGTACTTC
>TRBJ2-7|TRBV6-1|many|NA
CASSEGELVRSYEQYF
TGTGCCAGCAGTGAAGGTGAGCTTGTCCGCTCCTACGAGCAGTACTTC
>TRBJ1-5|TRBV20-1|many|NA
CSADAGRYNQPQHF
TGCAGTGCCGACGCAGGTCGCTACAATCAGCCCCAGCATTTT
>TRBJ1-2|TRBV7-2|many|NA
CASSRDYGYTF
TGTGCCAGCAGCCGGGACTATGGCTACACCTTC
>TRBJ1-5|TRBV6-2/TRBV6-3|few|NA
CASSNTGIWEAQHF
TGTGCCAGCAGTAACACAGGGATCTGGGAAGCCCAGCATTTT
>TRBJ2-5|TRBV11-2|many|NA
CASSLAIRETQYF
TGTGCCAGCAGCTTAGCCATTAGGGAGACCCAGTACTTC
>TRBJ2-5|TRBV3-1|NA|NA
CATTKQGPETQYF
TGTGCCACCACTAAACAGGGCCCCGAGACCCAGTACTTC
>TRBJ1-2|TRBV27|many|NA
CASSFLGTQDYGYTF
TGTGCCAGCAGTTTTCTAGGGACGCAAGACTATGGCTACACCTTC
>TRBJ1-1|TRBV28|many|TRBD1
CASRGMDREGAEAFF
TGTGCCAGCAGGGGAATGGACAGGGAGGGGGCTGAAGCTTTCTTT
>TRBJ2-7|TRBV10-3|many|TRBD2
CAISESQSGSRNEQYF
TGTGCCATCAGTGAGTCGCAGAGCGGGAGTCGGAACGAGCAGTACTTC
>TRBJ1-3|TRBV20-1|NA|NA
CSARVAEGNTIYF
TGCAGTGCTAGAGTGGCAGAGGGAAACACCATATATTTT
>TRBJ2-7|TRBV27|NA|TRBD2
CASSSLSISGTISYEQYF
TGTGCCAGCAGTTCTCTCTCTATTAGCGGGACTATCTCCTACGAGCAGTACTTC
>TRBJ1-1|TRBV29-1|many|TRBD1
CSGGSGTGLTFF
TGCAGCGGAGGATCCGGGACAGGGTTAACTTTCTTT
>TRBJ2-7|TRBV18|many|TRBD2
CASSPAAREGEQYF
TGTGCCAGCTCACCAGCGGCCAGGGAGGGCGAGCAGTACTTC
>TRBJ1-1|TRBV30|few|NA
CAWRKRRVGPEAFF
TGTGCCTGGAGGAAACGGAGGGTTGGGCCTGAAGCTTTCTTT
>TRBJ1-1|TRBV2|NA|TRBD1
CASRQQGVNTEAFF
TGTGCCAGCAGGCAACAGGGGGTGAACACTGAAGCTTTCTTT
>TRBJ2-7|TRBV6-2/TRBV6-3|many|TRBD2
CASRSTTSGVLSYEQYF
TGTGCCAGCAGATCCACGACTAGCGGGGTGCTCTCCTACGAGCAGTACTTC
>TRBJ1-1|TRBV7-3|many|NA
CASSLVAGNEAFF
TGTGCCAGCAGCCTAGTGGCAGGAAATGAAGCTTTCTTT
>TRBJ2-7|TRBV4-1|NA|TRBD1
CASSQGLARGLDEQYF
TGCGCCAGCAGCCAAGGATTGGCCAGGGGGTTAGACGAGCAGTACTTC
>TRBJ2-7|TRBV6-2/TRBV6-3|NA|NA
CASSYGSADEQYF
TGTGCCAGCAGTTACGGTTCGGCGGACGAGCAGTACTTC
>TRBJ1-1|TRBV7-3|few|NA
CASSLTWGTEAFF
TGTGCCAGCAGCTTAACGTGGGGGACTGAAGCTTTCTTT
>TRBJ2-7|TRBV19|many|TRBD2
CASSPKLAGVYEQYF
TGTGCCAGTAGTCCTAAACTAGCGGGAGTTTACGAGCAGTACTTC
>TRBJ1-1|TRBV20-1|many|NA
CSAQRITEAFF
TGCAGTGCCCAACGAATCACTGAAGCTTTCTTT
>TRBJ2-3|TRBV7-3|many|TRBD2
CASSLRAGGRGDTQYF
TGTGCCAGCAGCTTAAGGGCTGGCGGGAGAGGGGATACGCAGTATTTT
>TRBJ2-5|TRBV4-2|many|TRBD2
CASSSLAGGEETQYF
TGTGCCAGCAGCTCACTAGCGGGAGGAGAAGAGACCCAGTACTTC
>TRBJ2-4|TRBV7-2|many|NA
CASSPSAVKNIQYF
TGTGCCAGCAGCCCGTCAGCGGTGAAAAACATTCAGTACTTC
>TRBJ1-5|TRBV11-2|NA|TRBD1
CASQPEGAGNQPQHF
TGTGCCAGCCAACCGGAGGGGGCCGGCAATCAGCCCCAGCATTTT
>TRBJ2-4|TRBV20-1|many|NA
CSAPVRAGRNIQYF
TGCAGTGCTCCGGTCAGGGCCGGGAGAAACATTCAGTACTTC
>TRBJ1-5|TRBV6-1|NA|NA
CASNDLGRNQPQHF
TGTGCCAGCAACGACCTAGGCCGCAATCAGCCCCAGCATTTT
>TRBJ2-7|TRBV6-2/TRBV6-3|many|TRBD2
CASSTRLAGVRRSSEQYF
TGTGCCAGCAGCACTCGACTAGCGGGAGTCCGTAGGTCGTCCGAGCAGTACTTC
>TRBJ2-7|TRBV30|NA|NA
CASVRGSYEQYF
TGTGCCTCCGTGAGGGGATCCTACGAGCAGTACTTC
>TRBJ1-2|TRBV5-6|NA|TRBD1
CASYLQGFYGYTF
TGTGCCAGCTACTTACAGGGGTTCTATGGCTACACCTTC
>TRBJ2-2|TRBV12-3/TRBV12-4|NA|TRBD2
CASAAGVHGELFF
TGTGCCAGCGCGGCGGGAGTCCACGGGGAGCTGTTTTTT
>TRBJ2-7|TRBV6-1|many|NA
CASSDLVGGTYEQYF
TGTGCCAGCAGTGATTTGGTCGGGGGCACCTACGAGCAGTACTTC
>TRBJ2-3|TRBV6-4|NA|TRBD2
CASSGLHGLVYDTQYF
TGTGCCAGCAGTGGACTTCATGGACTAGTCTACGATACGCAGTATTTT
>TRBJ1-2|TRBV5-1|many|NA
CASSLEGFDGYTF
TGCGCCAGCAGCTTGGAAGGGTTCGATGGCTACACCTTC
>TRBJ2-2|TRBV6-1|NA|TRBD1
CAVDQGATGELFF
TGTGCCGTGGATCAGGGGGCGACCGGGGAGCTGTTTTTT
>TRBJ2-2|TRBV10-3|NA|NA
CAISESGTGELFF
TGTGCCATCAGTGAGTCGGGCACCGGGGAGCTGTTTTTT
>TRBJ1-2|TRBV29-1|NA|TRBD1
CSGVQGKGGYTF
TGCAGCGGCGTACAGGGGAAAGGGGGCTACACCTTC
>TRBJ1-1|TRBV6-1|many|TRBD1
CASYPGQGWTEAFF
TGTGCCAGCTACCCGGGACAGGGCTGGACTGAAGCTTTCTTT
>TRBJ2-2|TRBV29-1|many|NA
CSVERQGGTGELFF
TGCAGCGTTGAGAGGCAGGGCGGCACCGGGGAGCTGTTTTTT
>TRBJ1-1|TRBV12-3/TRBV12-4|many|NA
CASSLVEGTEAFF
TGTGCCAGCAGTTTAGTAGAGGGAACTGAAGCTTTCTTT
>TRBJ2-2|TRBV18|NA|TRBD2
CASSPSGSLHLVTGELFF
TGTGCCAGCTCACCAAGCGGGAGTCTTCATCTAGTCACCGGGGAGCTGTTTTTT
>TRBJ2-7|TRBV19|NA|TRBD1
CASRRSGTGEYEQYF
TGTGCCAGTAGGCGCTCCGGGACAGGGGAATACGAGCAGTACTTC
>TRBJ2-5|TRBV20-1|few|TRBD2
CSATSGVQETQYF
TGCAGTGCCACGAGCGGGGTTCAAGAGACCCAGTACTTC
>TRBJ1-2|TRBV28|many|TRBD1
CASSLPTGNYGYTF
TGTGCCAGCAGTTTACCGACAGGGAACTATGGCTACACCTTC
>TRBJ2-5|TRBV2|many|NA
CASSVGSPQETQYF
TGTGCCAGCAGTGTTGGGTCTCCCCAAGAGACCCAGTACTTC